Below are 19 T cell receptor beta chains sequenced from a single sample in a study of T cell responses to AZD1222 COVID-19 vaccine. Profiled with immunoSEQ multiplex PCR; TCRdb holds only in-frame clones, not every one. The sample lists 120,000 or so clones; roughly 90% were seen once. The specimen was peripheral blood, collected on day 0 of AZD1222 vaccination. The receptors shown here come from an adult in good health.

The chain carries TRBV28 and TRBJ1-1, with unresolved D. The CDR3 sequence is 14 residues long. Trimming removed 4 bases from V and 5 bases from J, with 14 bases in between. Germline lookup yields CDR1 MDHEN and CDR2 SYDVKM. CDR3 sequence (DNA): TGTGCCAGCAGTTCGAGGGTGAGGATGACTGAAGCTTTCTTT. It codes for CASSSRVRMTEAFF.

The rearrangement uses TRBV5-6 and TRBJ2-1; D is undetermined. This CDR3 spans 14 amino acids. The germline V gene encodes CDR1 SGHDT and CDR2 YYEEEE. Trimming removed 4 bases from V and 8 bases from J, with 16 bases in between. The CDR3 loop is CASSPRLSIDEQFF. CDR3 sequence (DNA): TGTGCCAGCAGCCCGAGGTTGTCGATCGATGAGCAGTTCTTC.

This clone was picked up one time. The V call is TRBV19, the J call TRBJ2-3; 7 positions agree with TRBD1. Per germline, CDR1 LNHDA and CDR2 SQIVND (reference sequence). V was clipped by 5 bases and J by 5 bases; unmatched bases: 1. The CDR3 loop spans 12 amino acids. The chain's CDR3 is CASSSGGDTQYF. The DNA of the CDR3 is TGTGCCAGTAGTTCAGGGGGAGATACGCAGTATTTT.

The V and J genes are TRBV7-9 and TRBJ1-3; D is undetermined. This CDR3 region has 16 residues. Trimming removed 0 bases at V and 3 bases at J, with 12 bases between. The germline V gene has CDR1 SEHNR and CDR2 FQNEAQ (reference sequence). The CDR3 DNA is TGTGCCAGCAGCTTAGCGCGGTTAGGCGGTGGAAACACCATATATTTT. As protein: CASSLARLGGGNTIYF.

The chain couples TRBV5-4 to TRBJ2-7; 10 bases agree with TRBD1. This CDR3 is 17 amino acids long. V lost 4 bases and J lost 2; bases outside the gene matches: 12. Germline loops: CDR1 SGHNT, CDR2 YYREEE (reference sequence). The chain's CDR3 is CASSSGYGTGVAYEQYF. CDR3 DNA sequence: TGTGCCAGCAGCAGTGGTTATGGGACAGGGGTTGCCTACGAGCAGTACTTC.

The genes are TRBV2 and TRBJ2-1; 12 nucleotides match TRBD2. The CDR3 runs to 15 residues. V gave up 7 bases and J gave up 7 bases; unmatched junction bases: 8. Germline loops: CDR1 SNHLY, CDR2 FYNNEI. CDR3 residues: CASNTPSGRANEQFF. The CDR3, as DNA: TGTGCCAGCAATACCCCTAGCGGGAGGGCAAATGAGCAGTTCTTC.

V usage is TRBV28 and J usage is TRBJ1-5, with TRBD1 matching over 9 bases. Germline loops: CDR1 MDHEN, CDR2 SYDVKM. The V and J ends lost 10 bases and 4 bases, in that order; junction bases with no gene match: 2. This CDR3 is 12 amino acids long. For the CDR3, the DNA is TGTGCCACCGGGACAGGGAATCAGCCCCAGCATTTT. Protein: CATGTGNQPQHF.

The chain combines TRBV7-2 with TRBJ2-7; D uncertain. Deletions cut 4 bases from V and 0 bases from J, with 7 bases between. CDR1 and CDR2 (germline): SGHTA, FQGNSA. The CDR3 runs 13 residues. The CDR3 is CASSSRYSYEQYF. The CDR3 DNA reads as TGTGCCAGCAGCTCGCGTTACTCCTACGAGCAGTACTTC.

This chain uses TRBV29-1 with TRBJ2-1; D is unresolved. The CDR3 contains 12 residues. The germline CDR1 and CDR2 sequences are SQVTM and ANQGSEA. V was shortened by 0 bases and J by 8 bases, with 8 bases between the two germline ends. CDR3 in DNA: TGCAGCGTTGAAGACCTGGGTGATGAGCAGTTCTTC. It specifies CSVEDLGDEQFF.

J is TRBJ1-2 and V is TRBV5-4; no clear D. CDR1 is SGHNT, CDR2 YYREEE, per germline (reference sequence). V was pared by 0 bases and J by 2 bases, with 2 bases between. The CDR3 is 12 amino acids. CDR3 bases: TGTGCCAGCAGCTTGGGAAACTATGGCTACACCTTC. This sequence encodes CASSLGNYGYTF.

The chain combines TRBV18 with TRBJ1-1; D unresolved. V gave up 2 bases and J gave up 1 base, with 11 bases separating them. The germline CDR1 and CDR2 sequences are KGHSH and LQKENI. The CDR3 is made up of 15 amino acids. DNA for the CDR3: TGTGCCAGCTCACCAGGTTACGCCGGGAACACTGAAGCTTTCTTT. It specifies CASSPGYAGNTEAFF.

The V call is TRBV30, the J call TRBJ1-1, with TRBD1 identical over 8 bases. The germline gives CDR1 GTSNPN, CDR2 SVGIG (reference sequence). The CDR3 spans 15 residues. J gave up 5 bases and V 4 bases, and 12 bases lay outside the gene matches. This chain's CDR3 is CAWTLTQGARTEAFF. DNA for the CDR3: TGTGCCTGGACACTTACTCAGGGGGCGCGGACTGAAGCTTTCTTT.

This clone was picked up a small number of times. The V call is TRBV7-9, the J call TRBJ1-1; the D is unclear. The CDR3 runs 13 residues. The germline V gene has CDR1 SEHNR and CDR2 FQNEAQ (reference sequence). Between the trimmed V and J ends, which lost 0 bases and 7 bases, there was a span of 9 bases. The CDR3 loop is CASSLARGDEAFF. The CDR3 coding sequence is TGTGCCAGCAGCTTAGCTCGTGGAGATGAAGCTTTCTTT. Combining the CDR3 with reference TRBV7-9 and TRBJ1-1 gives the whole variable domain DTGVSQNPRHKITKRGQNVTFRCDPISEHNRLYWYRQTLGQGPEFLTYFQNEAQLEKSRLLSDRFSAERPKGSFSTLEIQRTEQGDSAMYLCASSLARGDEAFFGQGTRLTVV.

The J gene is TRBJ2-6, the V gene TRBV25-1, with D maybe TRBD1 (5 bases). Germline V gene lookup returns CDR1 MGHDK and CDR2 SYGVNS. The V and J ends lost 4 bases and 1 base respectively, with 8 bases between them. This CDR3 region has 15 residues. The CDR3 nucleotides are TGTGCCAGCAGTGCTCCAGGGTCTGGGGCCAACGTCCTGACTTTC. Its translation: CASSAPGSGANVLTF. The full variable domain, its missing parts supplied by reference TRBV25-1 and TRBJ2-6, is EADIYQTPRYLVIGTGKKITLECSQTMGHDKMYWYQQDPGMELHLIHYSYGVNSTEKGDLSSESTVSRIRTEHFPLTLESARPSHTSQYLCASSAPGSGANVLTFGAGSRLTVL.

V is TRBV10-1 and J is TRBJ1-1, with 8 bases lining up with TRBD1. This CDR3 comprises 13 residues. J lost 3 bases, V lost 5 bases, and 2 bases had no gene match. Germline loops: CDR1 WNHNN, CDR2 SYGVQD (reference sequence). The DNA of the CDR3 is TGCGCCAGCAGTCCAGGGGGCCACACTGAAGCTTTCTTT. Residues: CASSPGGHTEAFF.

The rearrangement uses TRBV4-1 and TRBJ1-5, with 10 bases matching TRBD1. Per the germline V gene, CDR1 is MGHRA and CDR2 is YSYEKL. V shed 3 bases, J shed 7 bases, and the junction held 6 bases outside the gene matches. The CDR3 runs to 15 residues. DNA of the CDR3: TGCGCCAGCAGCCAGACAGGGGGCGAAGGGCAGCCCCAGCATTTT. Protein: CASSQTGGEGQPQHF.

V usage is TRBV2 and J usage is TRBJ2-7; 7 nucleotides align to TRBD2. CDR3 length: 13 amino acids. Germline CDR1 SNHLY, CDR2 FYNNEI. J gave up 12 bases and V 0 bases, and 8 bases lay outside the gene matches. In DNA, the CDR3 is TGTGCCAGCAGTGAAGCACCGACTAGCTGTCCGTACTTC. Its protein product is CASSEAPTSCPYF.

This rearrangement joins TRBV9 to TRBJ1-1; TRBD1 might be the D (5 bases). Germline V gives CDR1 SGDLS, CDR2 YYNGEE. V was shortened by 3 bases and J by 7 bases, with 16 bases between the two germline ends. CDR3 length equals 14 residues. The CDR3 loop is CASSAVGTEYEAFF. The CDR3 DNA is TGTGCCAGCAGCGCCGTGGGGACGGAATATGAAGCTTTCTTT.

The genes are TRBV7-3 and TRBJ2-6, with 7 positions matching TRBD1. Germline values: CDR1 SGHTA, CDR2 FQGTGA. The CDR3 is 19 amino acids. V lost 5 bases and J lost 0; bases outside the gene matches: 13. CDR3: CASSPTDRFRSSGANVLTF. In DNA form, the CDR3 reads TGTGCCAGCAGCCCAACGGACAGGTTCCGAAGCTCTGGGGCCAACGTCCTGACTTTC.